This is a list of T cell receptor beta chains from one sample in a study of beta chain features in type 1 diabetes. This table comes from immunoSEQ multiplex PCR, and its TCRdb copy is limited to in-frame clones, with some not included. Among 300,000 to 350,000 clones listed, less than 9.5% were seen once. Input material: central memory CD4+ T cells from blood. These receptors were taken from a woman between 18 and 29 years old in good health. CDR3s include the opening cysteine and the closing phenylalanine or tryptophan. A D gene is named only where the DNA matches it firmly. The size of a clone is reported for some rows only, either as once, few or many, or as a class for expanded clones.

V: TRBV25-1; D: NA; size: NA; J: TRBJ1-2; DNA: TGTGCCAGCAGTGACGCCTACCGAAATGGCTACACCTTC; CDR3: CASSDAYRNGYTF
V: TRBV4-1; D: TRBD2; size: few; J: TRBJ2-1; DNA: TGTGCCAGCAGCCATGGAAATAGCGGGACGAACAATGAGCAGTTCTTC; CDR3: CASSHGNSGTNNEQFF
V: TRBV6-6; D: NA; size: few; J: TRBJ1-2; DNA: TGTGCCAGCAGTTATCGGCAGGGACGCTACACCTTC; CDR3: CASSYRQGRYTF
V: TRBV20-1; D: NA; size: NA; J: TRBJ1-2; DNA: TGCAGTGTAGGACTATATGGCTACACCTTC; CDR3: CSVGLYGYTF
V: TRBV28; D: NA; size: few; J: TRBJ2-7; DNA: TGTGCCAGCAGTTTTGGGGGGCAGCCAATCTACGAGCAGTACTTC; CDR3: CASSFGGQPIYEQYF
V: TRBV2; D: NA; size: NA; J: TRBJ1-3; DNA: TGTGCCAGCAGTGTTGGTTGGACAGCTGGAAACACCATATATTTT; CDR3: CASSVGWTAGNTIYF
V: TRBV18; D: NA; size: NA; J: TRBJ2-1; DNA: TGTGCCAGCTCACCTTCAGCACATCCCTCCTACAATGAGCAGTTCTTC; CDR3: CASSPSAHPSYNEQFF
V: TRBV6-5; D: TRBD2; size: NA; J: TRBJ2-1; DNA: TGTGCCAGCAGCCGGGACTACAAAGCTCGCTCGTTCTTC; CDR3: CASSRDYKARSFF
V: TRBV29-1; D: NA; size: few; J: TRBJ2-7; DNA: TGCAGCGTTGAAGTTTCTAGGACCTACGAGCAGTACTTC; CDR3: CSVEVSRTYEQYF
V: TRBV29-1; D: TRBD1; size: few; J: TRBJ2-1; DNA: TGCAGCGCGGAATCTTGGACAGGGGTCGGGGAGCAGTTCTTC; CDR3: CSAESWTGVGEQFF
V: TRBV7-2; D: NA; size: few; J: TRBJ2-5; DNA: TGTGCCAGCAGCTCTCGGAGGGGGGAGACCCAGTACTTC; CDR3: CASSSRRGETQYF